Sequencing of this T cell receptor (beta chain) was carried out in a study of response to subunit inactivated influenza vaccine. TCRdb reanalysed the RT-PCR reads using MiXCR and keeps one entry per CDR3 protein. The sample carries roughly 700,000 distinct CDR3 sequences, approximately 15% recorded once. This clonotype was observed many times. As yet, its antigen is unknown. Whole-study results and caveats: Each seasonal influenza vaccination recruits few new T cells, the authors suggested.

This CDR3 is built from 15 residues. Germline CDR1 SGHKS, CDR2 YYEKEE (reference sequence). The V segment lost 6 bases and the J segment 5 bases; nucleotides outside the gene matches: 10. This TCR was sampled from a man aged 45-65 years who received an inactivated influenza vaccine. Source: PBMCs from blood, taken 14 to 15 days before vaccination. The chain recombines TRBV5-5 with TRBJ2-2, with 7 bases that match TRBD1. In DNA, the CDR3 is TGTGCCAGCAAAGACAGGGCGGTTTCGACCGGGGAGCTGTTTTTT. Encoded protein: CASKDRAVSTGELFF.